Listed below are T cell receptor beta chains from one sample, sequenced in a study of T cells in Graves' hyperthyroidism and ophthalmopathy. MiXCR, run by TCRdb on the multiplex PCR reads, gives a single entry per CDR3 protein. The sample consists of 800,000 or so distinct CDR3 sequences, about two fifths of them appearing once. The sample was blood. The receptors were sampled from a man between 18 and 29 years old with Graves' hyperthyroidism. CDR3s include the opening cysteine and the closing phenylalanine or tryptophan. D genes are given only for firm matches. Clone size appears in some rows only: once, few, many, or a class for an expanded clone.

>.|TRBD1|TRBJ2-7|TRBV2
TGTGCCAGCAGTGAACCGAGGACAGGGGGCTCGTACGAGCAGTACTTC
CASSEPRTGGSYEQYF
>.|TRBD2|TRBJ2-3|TRBV4-1
TGCGCCAGCAGCCAGTCTCCGGGACTAGGGGCGGAAGATACGCAGTATTTT
CASSQSPGLGAEDTQYF
>.|.|TRBJ1-1|TRBV20-1
TGCAGTGCCCCCCTGGCAGGGAAGGAATTCGCTGAAGCTTTCTTT
CSAPLAGKEFAEAFF
>.|.|TRBJ2-5|TRBV7-9
TGTGCCAGCAGCTCCAGACAGTACCAAGAGACCCAGTACTTC
CASSSRQYQETQYF
>many|.|TRBJ2-7|TRBV29-1
TGCAGCGTCCTTCTCGGGTCCGAGCAGTACTTC
CSVLLGSEQYF
>many|.|TRBJ2-5|TRBV7-8
TGTGCCAGCAGCTTCACGGAGACCCAGTACTTC
CASSFTETQYF
>.|.|TRBJ1-2|TRBV9
TGTGCCAACAGCGTAGAAACAGTAGACTGGGGCTACACCTTC
CANSVETVDWGYTF
>.|.|TRBJ2-5|TRBV10-2
TGCGCCAGCGGAATCCCTCTTCCGTCGAAAGTACAAGAGACCCAGTACTTC
CASGIPLPSKVQETQYF
>few|.|TRBJ2-7|TRBV20-1
TGCAGTGCTAGAGCTCCTTTCGAACCCTACGAGCAGTACTTC
CSARAPFEPYEQYF
>.|TRBD1|TRBJ1-3|TRBV7-2
TGTGCCAGCAGTTCTCAGACCGGGACAGCTGGAAACACCATATATTTT
CASSSQTGTAGNTIYF
>.|.|TRBJ2-6|TRBV7-9
TGCGCCAGCAGCCTGGGGGGACCCAGCTCTGGGGCCAACGTCCTGACTTTC
CASSLGGPSSGANVLTF
>many|.|TRBJ1-5|TRBV2
TGTGCCAGCAAGGAAAGGGGGAATCAGCCCCAGCATTTT
CASKERGNQPQHF
>.|.|TRBJ1-3|TRBV20-1
TGCAGTGCTTCCTCTGACGGCTCTGGAAACACCATATATTTT
CSASSDGSGNTIYF
>few|TRBD2|TRBJ2-7|TRBV19
TGTGCCAGTACCCTAAGGGGAGGGGAGGGCGAGCAGTACTTC
CASTLRGGEGEQYF
>.|.|TRBJ1-6|TRBV4-2
TGTGCCAGCAGCCAAGAATCAGGACGGCCACCCCTCCACTTT
CASSQESGRPPLHF
>.|TRBD1|TRBJ2-7|TRBV7-9
TGTGCCAGCAGCCCAACTCGGACAGGGCGCGAGCAGTACTTC
CASSPTRTGREQYF
>few|.|TRBJ2-7|TRBV7-2
TGTGCCAGCAGCTTAGTACGGGAAGCCTACGAGCAGTACTTC
CASSLVREAYEQYF
>few|.|TRBJ1-2|TRBV5-6
TGTGCCAGCCCACAGGCCAAGACTAACTATGGCTACACCTTC
CASPQAKTNYGYTF
>many|.|TRBJ2-2|TRBV11-2
TGTGCCAGCAGCTTCAGACTGCAGGGGATCACCGGGGAGCTGTTTTTT
CASSFRLQGITGELFF
>.|.|TRBJ1-5|TRBV29-1
TGCAGCGTAGGACAGTCGAATCAGCCCCAGCATTTT
CSVGQSNQPQHF
>once|.|TRBJ2-7|TRBV5-1
TGCGCCAGCAGCTTGCGGACGTACAGGGTCTACGAGCAGTACTTC
CASSLRTYRVYEQYF
>.|.|TRBJ1-2|TRBV29-1
TGCAGCGTTTATCGGGGAGATCGGGCCTATGGCTACACCTTC
CSVYRGDRAYGYTF
>once|.|TRBJ2-2|TRBV29-1
TGCAGCTACAGGACCGGGGAGCTGTTTTTT
CSYRTGELFF
>few|.|TRBJ2-6|TRBV6-1
TGTGCCAGCGGATGGACAGCTCAACTCTCTGGGGCCAACGTCCTGACTTTC
CASGWTAQLSGANVLTF
>.|.|TRBJ1-4|TRBV7-9
TGTGCCAGCAGCTCCGGGGGGGGCCTCGCTCATGAAAAACTGTTTTTT
CASSSGGGLAHEKLFF
>.|.|TRBJ1-1|TRBV25-1
TGTGCCAGCAGTGATCCACAGGGATTGGCCACTGAAGCTTTCTTT
CASSDPQGLATEAFF
>many|.|TRBJ2-7|TRBV24-1
TGTGCCACCAGTGATGTGGGGTTCGAGCAGTACTTC
CATSDVGFEQYF
>many|.|TRBJ1-3|TRBV15
TGTGCCACCAGCAGAGATCTGACAGACTCTGGAAACACCATATATTTT
CATSRDLTDSGNTIYF
>.|.|TRBJ1-1|TRBV9
TGTGCCAGCAGCGCCGACAAGAGCACTGAAGCTCTCTTT
CASSADKSTEALF
>.|.|TRBJ2-6|TRBV15
TGTGCCACCAGCAGCTCTGGGGCCAACGTCCTGACTTTC
CATSSSGANVLTF
>.|.|TRBJ2-7|TRBV20-1
TGCAGTGCTCCGGACGGGAGCTCCTACGAGCAGTACTTC
CSAPDGSSYEQYF
>many|.|TRBJ2-6|TRBV7-9
TGTGCCAGCCCCCCCTCGGCGAACTACTCTGGGGCCAACGTCCTGACTTTC
CASPPSANYSGANVLTF
>few|TRBD2|TRBJ2-7|TRBV9
TGTGCCAGCAGCGGCCTAGCGGGGGGACAAGAGCAGTACTTC
CASSGLAGGQEQYF
>.|TRBD1|TRBJ1-1|TRBV29-1
TGCAGCGTTGAAGTGGGACAGGGTCGCACTGAAGCTTTCTTT
CSVEVGQGRTEAFF
>.|.|TRBJ1-3|TRBV14
TGTGCCAGCAGGAAGGACGCTGGAAACACCATATATTTT
CASRKDAGNTIYF
>.|.|TRBJ2-2|TRBV19
TGTGCCAGTAGTATGGGAGTGCGGACCGGGGAGCTGTTTTTT
CASSMGVRTGELFF
>many|.|TRBJ1-5|TRBV19
TGTGCCAGTAGTATAACCCGGCGTATCAATCAGCCCCAGCATTTT
CASSITRRINQPQHF
>.|.|TRBJ1-1|TRBV7-9
TGTGCCAGCAGTGACGCCCCGGGCACTGAAGCTTTCTTT
CASSDAPGTEAFF
>.|.|TRBJ2-7|TRBV9
TGTGCCAGCAGCGTACTGGGACCGACCTACGAGCAGTACTTC
CASSVLGPTYEQYF
>many|.|TRBJ1-6|TRBV7-3
TGTGCCAGCAGCTCCGATAGGGATTCACCCCTCCACTTT
CASSSDRDSPLHF